The rows below give T cell receptor beta chains drawn from one sample of a study of OX40 agonist ivuxolimab in advanced cancers. The repertoire was sequenced with immunoSEQ multiplex PCR; TCRdb's copy has only in-frame clones and lacks some. The table lists 40,000 or so clones, 88% of them singletons. Sequencing was performed on CD4+ or CD8+ T cells sorted from blood, taken in a trial of the OX40 agonist ivuxolimab. The receptors were gathered from an adult with an advanced solid tumor such as melanoma, head and neck, liver or kidney cancer. The CDR3 runs from the conserved cysteine through the conserved F or W.

v_call	j_call	cdr3_aa
TRBV30	TRBJ2-7	CAWSVGRGFYEQYF
TRBV7-9	TRBJ1-1	CASSLNGYTEAFF
TRBV19	TRBJ2-3	CASSTLYSYTDTQYF
TRBV7-8	TRBJ2-5	CASSSPPRTEETQYF
TRBV5-1	TRBJ2-5	CASSWTGREETQYF
TRBV5-4	TRBJ1-1	CASSLGGGNTEAFF
TRBV30	TRBJ1-2	CAWSVQGSGYGYTF
TRBV9	TRBJ2-7	CASSVGSGGYEQYF
TRBV27	TRBJ1-5	CASSSIPGGPSNQPQHF
TRBV4-1	TRBJ1-2	CASSFRQENYGYTF
TRBV19	TRBJ1-3	CASSAGALSGNTIYF
TRBV10-2	TRBJ1-5	CASRGGQPQHF
TRBV4-1	TRBJ2-3	CASSQDGLAGATDTQYF
TRBV19	TRBJ1-2	CASSPGANYGYTF
TRBV11-2	TRBJ2-3	CASSLYKREGRDTQYF
TRBV6-1	TRBJ2-7	CASSLQDRGPYEQYF
TRBV5-4	TRBJ2-3	CASSQMGATDTQYF
TRBV27	TRBJ2-1	CASSFPPGNEQFF
TRBV18	TRBJ2-5	CASSQSPVRADLEETQYF
TRBV4-2	TRBJ1-1	CASSQGRGLDTEAFF
TRBV7-8	TRBJ2-7	CASSPLSGRSYEQYF
TRBV7-8	TRBJ2-5	CASSRPHSGGGQETQYF
TRBV28	TRBJ2-2	CASTLWTGSPGELFF
TRBV6-1	TRBJ1-5	CASNLQGGEQPQHF
TRBV27	TRBJ2-1	CASSPLAGAYNEQFF
TRBV30	TRBJ1-5	CAWSYGRDGLNQPQHF
TRBV5-1	TRBJ2-1	CASSPPGGREGNNEQFF
TRBV7-2	TRBJ1-5	CASSPGLRQPQHF
TRBV18	TRBJ1-1	CASSPEGTRNTEAFF
TRBV6-6	TRBJ2-5	CASSDLGAAQYF
TRBV28	TRBJ1-2	CASSLSTYGYTF
TRBV6-5	TRBJ2-2	CASAHSGEFPGELFF
TRBV13	TRBJ2-1	CASSQELTGGQDEQFF
TRBV6-6	TRBJ2-7	CASSYGSGGAYEQYF
TRBV7-8	TRBJ1-2	CASQGLNTNYGYTF
TRBV15	TRBJ1-5	CATSRGSGGQPQHF
TRBV11-2	TRBJ1-6	CASSLVGTLGDSYNSPLHF
TRBV19	TRBJ2-7	CASSWGQEGYEQYF
TRBV19	TRBJ2-7	CASSPGTLYEQYF
TRBV9	TRBJ1-2	CASSVDGFDYGYTF
TRBV13	TRBJ2-3	CASSKTSGGADTQYF
TRBV27	TRBJ1-5	CASSLVSGLGQPQHF
TRBV4-1	TRBJ2-7	CASSLTRTAKNYEQYF
TRBV10-2	TRBJ1-1	CASSGLRRTEAFF
TRBV19	TRBJ2-1	CASSIIAGVTYNEQFF